The following is a T cell receptor (beta chain) sequence with its context. Its specificity is not known. These data come from a study of shared clonotypes between healthy human individuals. General study points: An effect of sequencing depth on clonotype sharing among donors was expected. Larger estimated richness was generally seen in naive subsets than in memory subsets.

Germline lookup yields CDR1 SNHLY and CDR2 FYNNEI. The CDR3 loop spans 14 amino acids. Trimming shortened V by 5 bases and J by 6 bases, and 17 bases separated the two germline ends. Deep-level settings were used for running the assay. Using immunoSEQ multiplex PCR, the repertoire was profiled, and TCRdb retains in-frame clones only, with some absent. The sample lists around 2,000,000 clones; 95% were seen once. The receptor was isolated from a man aged 18 to 30 in good health. The sample consisted of naive CD4+ T cells sorted from blood. Noted subset: CD45RA+ positively selected. This rearrangement joins TRBV2 to TRBJ2-7; possibly TRBD2 for D (6 bases). The CDR3 nucleotides are TGTGCCAGCAGTCCGGACTCCTCGCGGGGCGAGCAGTACTTC. Residues: CASSPDSSRGEQYF.